This TCR beta chain is from a study of T cell responses to AZD1222 COVID-19 vaccine. Concerning this clone itself: The target antigen is unknown.

V lost 4 bases and J lost 4, with 7 bases in between. The germline V gene has CDR1 KGHSH and CDR2 LQKENI. There are 13 residues in the CDR3. Broader study findings: After two AZD1222 doses, spike-specific TCR breadth and depth rose versus day 0. Reportedly, nearly half of unique spike TCRs recognized epitopes outside B.1.351/B.1.1.7 mutations. Samples come after the peak T cell response, not at day 14.

The table came from immunoSEQ multiplex PCR; TCRdb's copy has only in-frame clones and leaves some out. Of about 140,000 clones in the sample, around 90% were seen once. The chain combines TRBV18 with TRBJ1-4, with no clear D. The TCR originated in an adult who received the MenACWY meningococcal vaccine as a control. The source was peripheral blood, collected 28 days after the second dose of the MenACWY control vaccine. CDR3: CASSQGFNEKLFF. DNA for the CDR3: TGTGCCAGCTCACAGGGCTTTAATGAAAAACTGTTTTTT.